This T cell receptor beta chain appears in the sequencing data of a study of cytomegalovirus exposure and HLA in healthy donors. Trimming cost V 4 bases and J 8 bases; bases outside gene matches: 20. Germline V gene data show CDR1 as SGDLS and CDR2 as YYNGEE. The CDR3 is 18 amino acids. Using immunoSEQ multiplex PCR, the repertoire was profiled, and TCRdb retains in-frame clones only, with some absent. The sample has some 250,000 clones, about 86% seen once. Comment on this clone: Its specificity is unknown.

Findings and limits, study-wide: As confirmed in vitro, a few CMV-associated chains were specific for CMV antigens. There were some public TCRs occurring in many donors, but most TCR sequences were rare. Cytomegalovirus status was reportedly diagnosed by the classifier with high sensitivity and specificity.

The donors were members of the validation cohort, which comprised around 110 subjects and was separate from the first cohort of roughly 700 subjects. The sequencing input was PBMCs. The chain employs TRBV9 and TRBJ1-2; 10 bases fit TRBD1. The sequence came from a woman aged 25-40 years in good health and CMV-seropositive. The CDR3 DNA is TGTGCCAGCAGCCCAGAAATTCGTGGGACAGGGGATCCTAAAGGCTACACCTTC. Its protein product is CASSPEIRGTGDPKGYTF.